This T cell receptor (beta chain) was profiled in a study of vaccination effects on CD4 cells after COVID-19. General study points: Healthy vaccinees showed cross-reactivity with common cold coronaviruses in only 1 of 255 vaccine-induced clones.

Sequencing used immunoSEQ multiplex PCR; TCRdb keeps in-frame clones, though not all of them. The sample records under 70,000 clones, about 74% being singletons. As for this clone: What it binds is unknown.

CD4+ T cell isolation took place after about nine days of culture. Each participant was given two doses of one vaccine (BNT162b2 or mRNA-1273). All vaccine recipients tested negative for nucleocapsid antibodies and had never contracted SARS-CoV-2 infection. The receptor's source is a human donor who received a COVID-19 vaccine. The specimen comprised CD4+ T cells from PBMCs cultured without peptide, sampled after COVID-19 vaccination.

For the CDR3, the DNA is TGTGCCAGCTCACCACCGCGGGACGGGCACAATGAGCAGTTCTTC. Translating it yields CASSPPRDGHNEQFF. The chain uses TRBV18 and TRBJ2-1; the D gene is possibly TRBD2 (6 bases). This CDR3 is built from 15 residues. Trimming removed 0 bases from V and 5 bases from J, with 11 bases in between. CDR1 and CDR2 from the germline V gene are KGHSH and LQKENI.